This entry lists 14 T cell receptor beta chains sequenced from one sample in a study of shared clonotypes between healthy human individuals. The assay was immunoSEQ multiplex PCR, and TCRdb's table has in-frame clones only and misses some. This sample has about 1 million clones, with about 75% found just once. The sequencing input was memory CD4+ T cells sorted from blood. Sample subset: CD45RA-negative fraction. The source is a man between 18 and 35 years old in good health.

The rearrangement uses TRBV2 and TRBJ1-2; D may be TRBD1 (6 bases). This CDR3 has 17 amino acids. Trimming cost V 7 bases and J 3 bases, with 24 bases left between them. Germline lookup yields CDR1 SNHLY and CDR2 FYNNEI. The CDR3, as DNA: TGTGCCAGCACCCCCATGGGGACATTCGCCGACTACTATGGCTACACCTTC. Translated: CASTPMGTFADYYGYTF.

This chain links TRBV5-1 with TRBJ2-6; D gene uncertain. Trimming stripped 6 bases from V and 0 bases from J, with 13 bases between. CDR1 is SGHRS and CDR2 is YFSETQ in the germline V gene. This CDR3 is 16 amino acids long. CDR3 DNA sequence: TGCGCCAGCACCCGAGGTGGGTACTCTGGGGCCAACGTCCTGACTTTC. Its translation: CASTRGGYSGANVLTF.

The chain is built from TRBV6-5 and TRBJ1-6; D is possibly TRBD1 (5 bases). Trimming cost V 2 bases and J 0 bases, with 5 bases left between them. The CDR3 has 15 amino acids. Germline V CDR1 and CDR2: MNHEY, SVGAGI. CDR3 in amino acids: CASSYDSSYNSPLHF. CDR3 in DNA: TGTGCCAGCAGTTACGACAGCTCCTATAATTCACCCCTCCACTTT.

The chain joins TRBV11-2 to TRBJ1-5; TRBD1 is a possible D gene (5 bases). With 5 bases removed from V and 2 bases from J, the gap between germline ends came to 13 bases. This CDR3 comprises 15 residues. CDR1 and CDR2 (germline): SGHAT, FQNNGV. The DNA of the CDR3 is TGTGCCAGCAGCGCCGGGCGGGGGGGCAATCAGCCCCAGCATTTT. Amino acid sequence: CASSAGRGGNQPQHF.

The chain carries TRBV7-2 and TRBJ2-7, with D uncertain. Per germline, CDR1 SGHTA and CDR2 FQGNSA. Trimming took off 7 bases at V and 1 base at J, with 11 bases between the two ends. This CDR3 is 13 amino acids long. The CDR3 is CASTSVASYEQYF. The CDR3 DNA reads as TGTGCCAGCACCTCGGTTGCTTCCTACGAGCAGTACTTC.

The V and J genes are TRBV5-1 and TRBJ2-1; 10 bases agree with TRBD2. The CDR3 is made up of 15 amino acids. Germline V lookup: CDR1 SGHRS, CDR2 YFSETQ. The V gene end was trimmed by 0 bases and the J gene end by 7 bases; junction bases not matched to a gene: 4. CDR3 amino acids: CASSLALAGENEQFF. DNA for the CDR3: TGCGCCAGCAGCTTGGCGCTAGCGGGAGAGAATGAGCAGTTCTTC.

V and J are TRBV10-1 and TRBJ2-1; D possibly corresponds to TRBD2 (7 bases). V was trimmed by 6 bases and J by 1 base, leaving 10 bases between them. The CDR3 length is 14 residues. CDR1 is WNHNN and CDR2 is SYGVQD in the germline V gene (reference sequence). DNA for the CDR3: TGCGCCAGCAGCAAGGGGGGGTCCTACAATGAGCAGTTCTTC. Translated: CASSKGGSYNEQFF.

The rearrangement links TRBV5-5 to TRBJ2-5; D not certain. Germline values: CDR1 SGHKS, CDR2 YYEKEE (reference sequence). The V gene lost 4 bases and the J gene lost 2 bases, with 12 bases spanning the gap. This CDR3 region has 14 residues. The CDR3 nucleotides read TGTGCCAGCAGCACTACAGCATCTCAAGAGACCCAGTACTTC. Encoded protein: CASSTTASQETQYF. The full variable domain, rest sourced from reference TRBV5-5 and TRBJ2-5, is DAGVTQSPTHLIKTRGQQVTLRCSPISGHKSVSWYQQVLGQGPQFIFQYYEKEERGRGNFPDRFSARQFPNYSSELNVNALLLGDSALYLCASSTTASQETQYFGPGTRLLVL.

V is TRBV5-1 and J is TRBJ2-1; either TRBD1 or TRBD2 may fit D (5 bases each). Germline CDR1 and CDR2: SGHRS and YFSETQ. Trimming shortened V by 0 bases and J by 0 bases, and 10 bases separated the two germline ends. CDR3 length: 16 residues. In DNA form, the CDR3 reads TGCGCCAGCAGCTTGGGAGGGGTGGGCTCCTACAATGAGCAGTTCTTC. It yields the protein CASSLGGVGSYNEQFF.

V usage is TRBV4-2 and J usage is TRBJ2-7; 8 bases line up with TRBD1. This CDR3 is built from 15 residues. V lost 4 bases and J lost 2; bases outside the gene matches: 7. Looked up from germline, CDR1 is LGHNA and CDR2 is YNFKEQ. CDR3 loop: CASSLDRGSAYEQYF. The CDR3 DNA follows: TGTGCCAGCAGCCTAGACAGGGGTTCGGCCTACGAGCAGTACTTC.

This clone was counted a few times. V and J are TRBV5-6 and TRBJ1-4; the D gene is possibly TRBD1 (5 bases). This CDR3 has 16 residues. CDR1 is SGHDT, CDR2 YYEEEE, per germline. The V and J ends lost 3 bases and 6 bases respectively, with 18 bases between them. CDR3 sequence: CASSWDPGAKYEKLFF. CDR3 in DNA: TGTGCCAGCAGCTGGGACCCCGGGGCGAAATATGAAAAACTGTTTTTT.

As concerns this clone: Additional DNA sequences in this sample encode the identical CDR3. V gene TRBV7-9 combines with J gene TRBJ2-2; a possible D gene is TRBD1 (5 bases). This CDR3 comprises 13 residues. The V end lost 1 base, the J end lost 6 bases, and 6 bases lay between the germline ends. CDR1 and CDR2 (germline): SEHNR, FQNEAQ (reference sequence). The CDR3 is CASSLVGAGELFF. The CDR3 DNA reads TGTGCCAGCAGCTTAGTAGGGGCCGGGGAGCTGTTTTTT.

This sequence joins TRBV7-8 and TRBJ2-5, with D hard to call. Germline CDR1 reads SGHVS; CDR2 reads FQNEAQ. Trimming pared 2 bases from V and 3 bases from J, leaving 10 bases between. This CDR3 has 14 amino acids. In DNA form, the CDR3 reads TGTGCCAGCAGCTTACCATCCAGCAAAGAGACCCAGTACTTC. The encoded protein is CASSLPSSKETQYF.

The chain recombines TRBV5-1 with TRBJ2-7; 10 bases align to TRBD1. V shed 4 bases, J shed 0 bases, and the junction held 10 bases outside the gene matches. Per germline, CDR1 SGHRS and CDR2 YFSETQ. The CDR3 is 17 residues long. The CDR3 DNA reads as TGCGCCAGCAGCCCAACAGGACAGGGGGGTGGCTCCTACGAGCAGTACTTC. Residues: CASSPTGQGGGSYEQYF.